Shown below are 6 T cell receptor beta chains from a single sample sequenced in a study of blood T cell repertoires in COVID-19 (dated by TCRdb to 2020 to 2021). Library preparation employed the immunoSEQ multiplex PCR assay. Drawn from immuneACCESS, this table holds only the in-frame rearrangements with V and J called that TCRdb kept. Clones are partly lost; checked studies trace under half to an unresolved V gene and leave the rest unexplained. The sample profile shows about 270,000 clones; 88% of them were found once. Of the sample, less than 3% is held by the ten largest clones. Sequencing was performed on PBMCs or T cells enriched from blood (not recorded which). The receptors were gathered from a woman aged 45-65 years who had recovered from COVID-19.

This CDR3 reads CASKAGGPGEQYF. In DNA form, the CDR3 reads TGTGCCAGCAAAGCGGGAGGGCCAGGCGAGCAGTACTTC. The J gene is TRBJ2-7, the V gene TRBV9; TRBD2 aligns across 10 bases. Germline CDR1 SGDLS, CDR2 YYNGEE. V shed 6 bases and J 6 bases; nucleotides not matched to a gene: 6. The CDR3 length is 13 residues.

This rearrangement joins TRBV28 to TRBJ2-7; 9 nucleotides agree with TRBD1. CDR1 is MDHEN, CDR2 SYDVKM, per germline. Trimming cost V 5 bases and J 5 bases; bases outside gene matches: 7. This CDR3 spans 14 amino acids. CDR3: CASSTRTGANEQYF. CDR3 sequence (DNA): TGTGCCAGCAGTACCAGGACAGGGGCTAACGAGCAGTACTTC. Looking up the rest from reference TRBV28 and TRBJ2-7 gives the full variable domain: DVKVTQSSRYLVKRTGEKVFLECVQDMDHENMFWYRQDPGLGLRLIYFSYDVKMKEKGDIPEGYSVSREKKERFSLILESASTNQTSMYLCASSTRTGANEQYFGPGTRLTVT.

V usage is TRBV21-1 and J usage is TRBJ2-5; the table gives TRBD1 as D, unverified against the DNA. TRBV21-1 is annotated as a pseudogene. The CDR3 sequence is 15 residues long. The CDR3 sequence: CASSDSAGQLGTQYF. Here the CDR3 DNA reads TGTGCCAGCAGTGACAGCGCCGGCCAACTTGGGACCCAGTACTTC.

V gene TRBV7-9 combines with J gene TRBJ2-3; 7 nucleotides agree with TRBD1. The germline V gene has CDR1 SEHNR and CDR2 FQNEAQ (reference sequence). The V gene end was trimmed by 1 base and the J gene end by 2 bases; junction bases not matched to a gene: 6. The CDR3 consists of 16 residues. The CDR3 DNA reads as TGTGCCAGCAGCTTAGGCGACAGGGCCTACACAGATACGCAGTATTTT. The encoded protein is CASSLGDRAYTDTQYF.

V gene TRBV5-6 combines with J gene TRBJ2-2; D unresolved. V was cut by 4 bases and J by 6 bases, with 16 bases left in between. The V gene's germline CDR1 is SGHDT and CDR2 YYEEEE. The CDR3 is 15 residues long. CDR3 nucleotide sequence: TGTGCCAGCAGCCCAACGATCGGAGCCCCCGGGGAGCTGTTTTTT. It is translated as CASSPTIGAPGELFF.

The chain recombines TRBV4-2 with TRBJ2-1; 10 bases agree with TRBD2. In germline, CDR1 is LGHNA, CDR2 YNFKEQ. V lost 0 bases and J lost 9; bases outside the gene matches: 5. This CDR3 region has 15 residues. The CDR3, as DNA: TGTGCCAGCAGCCAAGATAGGCTAGCGGGAGTTGAGCAGTTCTTC. This translates into CASSQDRLAGVEQFF.